The TCR beta chain under discussion was sequenced for a study of T-cell memory formation after mild COVID-19. This clonotype was counted between two and nine times. Its antigen is not identified. In TCRdb, the 5' RACE reads were re-called with MiXCR into one record per CDR3 protein. The table shows 150,000 to 200,000 distinct CDR3 sequences, with roughly 15% occurring only once. Findings and limits, study-wide: Day 15 to 85 contractors were CD4/CD8 balanced; later expanders leaned CD4+.

CDR1 is SGHTA and CDR2 is FQGTGA in the germline V gene. The CDR3 is 16 amino acids. V dropped 6 bases and J dropped 9; count of bases not matched to a gene: 13. The chain uses TRBV7-3 and TRBJ2-1, with 11 bases lining up with TRBD2. The origin of this receptor is an adult woman who had mild COVID-19 (a few samples of this study predate the infection). Cell type and time point are not known. Sample: PBMCs or a T cell subset sorted from them (not recorded which). CDR3 loop: CASSYQGLAVKSEQFF. CDR3 bases: TGTGCCAGCAGTTATCAGGGACTAGCGGTCAAGAGTGAGCAGTTCTTC.